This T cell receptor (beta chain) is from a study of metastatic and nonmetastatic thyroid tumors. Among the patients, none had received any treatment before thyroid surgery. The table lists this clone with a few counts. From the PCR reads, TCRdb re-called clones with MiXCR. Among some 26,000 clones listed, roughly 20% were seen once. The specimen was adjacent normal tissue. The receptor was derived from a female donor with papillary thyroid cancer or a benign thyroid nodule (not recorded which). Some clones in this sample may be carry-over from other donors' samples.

CDR3 nucleotides: TGTGCCAGCAGTTTGGCGACTAGCACAGATACGCAGTATTTT. Translating gives CASSLATSTDTQYF. The chain joins TRBV12-3 or TRBV12-4 to TRBJ2-3; D remains unclear. V lost 3 bases and J lost 0, with 7 bases in between. This CDR3 contains 14 residues.